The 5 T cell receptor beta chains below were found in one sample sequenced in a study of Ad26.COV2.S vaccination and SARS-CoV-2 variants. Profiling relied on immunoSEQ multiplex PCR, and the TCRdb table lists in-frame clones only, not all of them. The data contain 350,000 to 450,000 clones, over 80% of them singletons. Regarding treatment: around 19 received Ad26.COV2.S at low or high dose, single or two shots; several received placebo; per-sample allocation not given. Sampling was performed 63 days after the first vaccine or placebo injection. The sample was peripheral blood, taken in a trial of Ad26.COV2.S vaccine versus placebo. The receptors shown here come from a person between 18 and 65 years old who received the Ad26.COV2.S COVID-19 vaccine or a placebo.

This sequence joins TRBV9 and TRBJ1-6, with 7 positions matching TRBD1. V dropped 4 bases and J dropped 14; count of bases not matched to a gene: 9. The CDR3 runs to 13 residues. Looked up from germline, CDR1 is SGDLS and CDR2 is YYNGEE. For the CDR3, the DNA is TGTGCCAGCAGCCTAGGGGGCAGGGCGGCCCTCCACTTT. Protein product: CASSLGGRAALHF.

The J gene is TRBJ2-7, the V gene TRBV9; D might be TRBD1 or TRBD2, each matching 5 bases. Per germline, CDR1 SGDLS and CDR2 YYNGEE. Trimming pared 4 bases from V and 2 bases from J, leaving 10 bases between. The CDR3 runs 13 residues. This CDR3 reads CASSTGPTYEQYF. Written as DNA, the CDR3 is TGTGCCAGCAGCACGGGACCAACCTACGAGCAGTACTTC.

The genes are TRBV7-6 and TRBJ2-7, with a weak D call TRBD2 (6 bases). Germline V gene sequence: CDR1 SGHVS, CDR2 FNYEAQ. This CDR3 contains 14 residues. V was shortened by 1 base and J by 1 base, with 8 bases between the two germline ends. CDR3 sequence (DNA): TGTGCCAGCAGCTTAGGGAGGGGTTCCTACGAGCAGTACTTC. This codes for CASSLGRGSYEQYF.

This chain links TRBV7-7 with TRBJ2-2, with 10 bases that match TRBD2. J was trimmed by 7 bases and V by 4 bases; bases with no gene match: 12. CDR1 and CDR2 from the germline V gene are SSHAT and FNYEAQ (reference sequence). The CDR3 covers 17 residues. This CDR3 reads CASSSHPLLAGDGELFF. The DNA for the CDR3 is TGTGCCAGCAGCTCCCATCCCCTGCTAGCGGGGGACGGGGAGCTGTTTTTT. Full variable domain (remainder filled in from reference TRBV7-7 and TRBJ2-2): GAGVSQSPRYKVTKRGQDVTLRCDPISSHATLYWYQQALGQGPEFLTYFNYEAQPDKSGLPSDRFSAERPEGSISTLTIQRTEQRDSAMYRCASSSHPLLAGDGELFFGEGSRLTVL.

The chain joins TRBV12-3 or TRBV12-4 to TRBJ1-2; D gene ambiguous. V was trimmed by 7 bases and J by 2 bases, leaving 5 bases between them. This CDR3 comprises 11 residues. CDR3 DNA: TGTGCCAGCAACCAGAACTATGGCTACACCTTC. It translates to CASNQNYGYTF.